The following is a T cell receptor beta chain sequence with its context. The CDR3 spans 17 residues. Looked up from germline, CDR1 is MDHEN and CDR2 is SYDVKM. The V gene lost 5 bases and the J gene lost 0 bases, with 14 bases spanning the gap. These data belong to a study of shared clonotypes between healthy human individuals. Sequencing used immunoSEQ multiplex PCR; TCRdb keeps in-frame clones, though not all of them. The sample holds over a million clones, about 96% seen once. Source material: naive CD4+ T cells sorted from blood. Subset: CD45RA+ positively selected. V is TRBV28 and J is TRBJ2-6; tentatively, D is TRBD2 (5 bases). This sequence was found in a young man in good health. The CDR3 sequence: CASSEGSPVSGANVLTF. Here the CDR3 DNA reads TGTGCCAGCAGTGAGGGTTCCCCAGTCTCTGGGGCCAACGTCCTGACTTTC.